This entry lists 21 T cell receptor beta chains sequenced from one sample in a study of blood T cell repertoires in COVID-19 (TCRdb year 2020). Libraries were prepared through the immunoSEQ multiplex PCR assay. TCRdb re-hosts the immuneACCESS table, in-frame sequences only. Its copies lack some clones; in the studies checked, an unresolved V gene accounts for under half of them, and the cause for the rest is not known. Within this sample are some 170,000 clones, with 85% of them counted one time only. The ten top clones hold approximately 6.2% of the sample. Sequenced sample: PBMCs or T cells enriched from blood (not recorded which). The receptors originated from a man aged 40-49 years who had recovered from COVID-19.

The chain is built from TRBV4-1 and TRBJ1-1; D gene uncertain. Trimming shortened V by 4 bases and J by 2 bases, and 8 bases separated the two germline ends. There are 13 residues in the CDR3. Per germline, CDR1 MGHRA and CDR2 YSYEKL. The chain's CDR3 is CASSLAANTEAFF. CDR3 coding DNA: TGCGCCAGCAGCCTCGCGGCAAACACTGAAGCTTTCTTT.

The chain has TRBV9 and TRBJ1-4; D not resolved. V dropped 0 bases and J dropped 8 bases, with 11 bases sitting between them. The CDR3 covers 14 residues. Per germline, CDR1 SGDLS and CDR2 YYNGEE. The DNA for the CDR3 is TGTGCCAGCAGCGTAGCTTGGGAGAAGGAAAAACTGTTTTTT. It translates to CASSVAWEKEKLFF.

J is TRBJ2-7 and V is TRBV11-2, with a weak D call TRBD2 (6 bases). With 3 bases removed from V and 1 base from J, the gap between germline ends came to 7 bases. Germline V gene data show CDR1 as SGHAT and CDR2 as FQNNGV. This CDR3 contains 13 residues. The CDR3 coding sequence is TGTGCCAGCAGCTTCGGGGGTTCCTACGAGCAGTACTTC. It translates to CASSFGGSYEQYF.

This chain links TRBV5-6 with TRBJ2-2, with D maybe TRBD2 (5 bases). This CDR3 region has 14 residues. V lost 2 bases to trimming and J lost 1 base, with 6 bases between them. Germline V CDR1 and CDR2: SGHDT, YYEEEE. For the CDR3, the DNA is TGTGCCAGCAGCTTACGGGGGAACACCGGGGAGCTGTTTTTT. Its translation is CASSLRGNTGELFF.

The CDR3 loop is CASSHPNQPQHF. Written as DNA, the CDR3 is TGCGCCAGCAGCCACCCTAATCAGCCCCAGCATTTT. This chain uses TRBV4-1 with TRBJ1-5, with unresolved D. The CDR3 loop spans 12 amino acids. Germline CDR1 is MGHRA and CDR2 is YSYEKL. The germline V and J ends were trimmed by 3 bases and 4 bases, with 4 bases remaining between them.

V usage is TRBV12-3 or TRBV12-4 and J usage is TRBJ1-1; tentative D call: TRBD1 (5 bases). V lost 2 bases to trimming and J lost 11 bases, with 9 bases between them. The CDR3 has 11 amino acids. The CDR3 DNA sequence: TGTGCCAGCAGTTTATTACAGGATGCTTTCTTT. Its translation is CASSLLQDAFF.

The V gene is TRBV30, the J gene TRBJ1-2, with D perhaps TRBD1 (6 bases). V dropped 4 bases and J dropped 3 bases, with 9 bases sitting between them. Germline V lookup: CDR1 GTSNPN, CDR2 SVGIG (reference sequence). The CDR3 length is 12 residues. CDR3 DNA: TGTGCCTGGACAGGGGACCACTATGGCTACACCTTC. Protein: CAWTGDHYGYTF.

This chain uses TRBV29-1 with TRBJ1-1; 7 bases are shared with TRBD1. With 0 bases clipped from V and 7 bases from J, the junction kept 8 bases outside the gene matches. The CDR3 is made up of 14 amino acids. The germline V gene encodes CDR1 SQVTM and CDR2 ANQGSEA. The CDR3 loop reads CSVEDQGQWDEAFF. CDR3 nucleotide sequence: TGCAGCGTTGAAGACCAGGGACAGTGGGATGAAGCTTTCTTT.

This clone was detected only a few times. This chain uses TRBV10-1 with TRBJ2-1; D gene uncertain. Germline V gives CDR1 WNHNN, CDR2 SYGVQD (reference sequence). Trimming removed 2 bases at V and 9 bases at J, with 11 bases between. There are 13 residues in the CDR3. As DNA, the CDR3 is TGCGCCAGCAGTGAGACCCTTTGGGCTGAGCAGTTCTTC. This translates into CASSETLWAEQFF.

V and J are TRBV9 and TRBJ2-7, with TRBD1 identical over 7 bases. Germline values: CDR1 SGDLS, CDR2 YYNGEE. The J segment lost 2 bases and the V segment lost 2 bases, leaving 4 bases of the junction unmatched. The CDR3 covers 14 residues. The CDR3 protein is CASSVGQAAYEQYF. The CDR3 DNA sequence: TGTGCCAGCAGCGTTGGACAGGCGGCCTACGAGCAGTACTTC.

This chain connects TRBV11-3 to TRBJ2-1; D is unclear. Germline V CDR1 and CDR2: SGHNT, YENEEA. Trimming took off 6 bases at V and 4 bases at J, with 4 bases between the two ends. The CDR3 contains 11 residues. The CDR3 region is CASRLYNEQFF. As DNA, the CDR3 is TGTGCCAGCAGACTTTACAATGAGCAGTTCTTC. The complete variable domain, with remaining parts taken from reference TRBV11-3 and TRBJ2-1, reads EAGVVQSPRYKIIEKKQPVAFWCNPISGHNTLYWYLQNLGQGPELLIRYENEEAVDDSQLPKDRFSAERLKGVDSTLKIQPAELGDSAVYLCASRLYNEQFFGPGTRLTVL.

The genes are TRBV30 and TRBJ1-6; D ambiguous. V was cut by 5 bases and J by 13 bases, with 12 bases left in between. The CDR3 spans 11 residues. The germline CDR1 and CDR2 sequences are GTSNPN and SVGIG (reference sequence). The CDR3 sequence: CAWDSIGPLHF. For the CDR3, the DNA is TGTGCCTGGGATTCTATCGGGCCCCTCCACTTT.

This chain links TRBV7-9 with TRBJ1-2, with D maybe TRBD1 (6 bases). Germline CDR1 is SEHNR and CDR2 is FQNEAQ (reference sequence). Trimming stripped 5 bases from V and 8 bases from J, with 18 bases between. The CDR3 sequence is 14 residues long. CDR3 nucleotides: TGTGCCAGCAGCACAGTCCCCACAGGGAAGGGCTACACCTTC. Translating gives CASSTVPTGKGYTF.

CDR3 DNA sequence: TGCGCCAGCAGCGGCGGGAGAGAGTCTGGAAACACCATATATTTT. It specifies CASSGGRESGNTIYF. The chain employs TRBV10-2 and TRBJ1-3, with D unclear. Germline V lookup: CDR1 WSHSY, CDR2 SAAADI. The CDR3 has 15 amino acids. V dropped 6 bases and J dropped 1 base, with 13 bases sitting between them.

This clone was found once. The chain employs TRBV2 and TRBJ1-6, with 7 bases identical to TRBD1. The CDR3 extends over 15 amino acids. V shed 3 bases, J shed 10 bases, and the junction held 9 bases outside the gene matches. From germline, CDR1 is SNHLY and CDR2 FYNNEI. The CDR3 nucleotides are TGTGCCAGCAGTGACCGGGGCAGGGGGGACTCACCCCTCCACTTT. This codes for CASSDRGRGDSPLHF. The full variable domain, rest sourced from reference TRBV2 and TRBJ1-6, is EPEVTQTPSHQVTQMGQEVILRCVPISNHLYFYWYRQILGQKVEFLVSFYNNEISEKSEIFDDQFSVERPDGSNFTLKIRSTKLEDSAMYFCASSDRGRGDSPLHFGNGTRLTVT.

The chain employs TRBV29-1 and TRBJ1-1; D gene unclear. The germline CDR1 and CDR2 sequences are SQVTM and ANQGSEA. The CDR3 length is 10 residues. Trimming cost V 4 bases and J 8 bases, with 8 bases left between them. CDR3 sequence reads: CSVGQLEAFF. Written as DNA, the CDR3 is TGCAGCGTTGGTCAGTTAGAAGCTTTCTTT.

V and J are TRBV11-1 and TRBJ2-7, with 9 bases fitting TRBD1. J was trimmed by 3 bases and V by 3 bases; bases with no gene match: 3. The length of the CDR3 is 14 residues. CDR1 and CDR2 from the germline V gene are SGHAT and FQDESV (reference sequence). The CDR3 spells CASSFDRGGYEQYF. The CDR3 region has the DNA TGTGCCAGCAGCTTCGACAGGGGGGGCTACGAGCAGTACTTC.

The V and J genes are TRBV5-8 and TRBJ1-2; D may be TRBD1 (6 bases). The CDR3 spans 15 residues. V shed 4 bases and J shed 3 bases, with 16 bases lying between them. Germline CDR1 reads SGHTS; CDR2 reads YDEGEE. The CDR3 nucleotides are TGTGCCAGCAGCGGGGTAAGGGACAACCACTATGGCTACACCTTC. Translation gives CASSGVRDNHYGYTF.

The chain joins TRBV6-5 to TRBJ2-1; TRBD1 agrees at 10 bases. The J segment lost 4 bases and the V segment lost 8 bases, leaving 5 bases of the junction unmatched. Germline loops: CDR1 MNHEY, CDR2 SVGAGI. This CDR3 comprises 14 residues. CDR3 DNA: TGTGCCAGCCAATTGGACAGGGGGTACAATGAGCAGTTCTTC. This translates into CASQLDRGYNEQFF.

The chain links TRBV5-1 to TRBJ1-1, with TRBD1 identical over 9 bases. The germline gives CDR1 SGHRS, CDR2 YFSETQ. Trimming at V came to 0 bases and at J to 0 bases, leaving 12 bases not matched to a gene. There are 19 residues in the CDR3. The CDR3: CASSLGAGRTGALNTEAFF. For the CDR3, the DNA is TGCGCCAGCAGCTTGGGGGCTGGAAGGACAGGGGCGTTGAACACTGAAGCTTTCTTT. The full variable domain, completed using reference TRBV5-1 and TRBJ1-1, is KAGVTQTPRYLIKTRGQQVTLSCSPISGHRSVSWYQQTPGQGLQFLFEYFSETQRNKGNFPGRFSGRQFSNSRSEMNVSTLELGDSALYLCASSLGAGRTGALNTEAFFGQGTRLTVV.

The V call is TRBV5-1, the J call TRBJ2-1; 8 bases agree with TRBD2. The CDR3 consists of 16 residues. V shed 1 base, J shed 6 bases, and the junction held 9 bases outside the gene matches. Germline-derived CDR1 and CDR2 are SGHRS and YFSETQ. CDR3 sequence (DNA): TGCGCCAGCAGCTTGTCCAGCGGGAGTATGGTCAATGAGCAGTTCTTC. Amino acid sequence: CASSLSSGSMVNEQFF.